One and the same sample provided the 23 T cell receptor beta chains below, sequenced in a study of blood T cells in healthy people across ages (dated by TCRdb to between 2014 and 2016). Library preparation employed 5' RACE. The sample was run on an Illumina HiSeq 2500. A second PCR of about 7 to 12 cycles was run with a J-beta primer mix and a sample-barcoded 5' primer. In TCRdb, the public reads were trimmed at Q25 with fastp and aligned with MiXCR, with productive beta chains retained. Rows merge per CDR3 protein into single entries with the most common DNA and genes. The sample data list 650,000 to 1,000,000 distinct CDR3 sequences, and around 34% of these were observed just once. Clones ranked in the top ten supply about an eighth of the sample. The specimen was blood. The source is a man aged 18 to 29 in good health.

In its sample, this clonotype was seen a few times. The V gene is TRBV7-9, the J gene TRBJ2-5; D could derive from TRBD1 or TRBD2 (6 bases each). The J call may not be correct, given that the DNA end is closer to TRBJ2-7. CDR3 length: 13 residues. CDR1 SEHNR and CDR2 FQNEAQ come from the germline V gene (reference sequence). The CDR3 here is CASTRGLNYEQYF. Here the CDR3 DNA reads TGTGCCAGCACCAGGGGACTGAACTACGAGCAGTACTTC.

This clonotype was counted ten times or more. The chain is built from TRBV5-1 and TRBJ2-5, with 10 bases identical to TRBD2. After removal of 0 bases from V and 0 bases from J, the junction contained 2 bases not matched to a gene. This CDR3 comprises 16 residues. The germline V gene encodes CDR1 SGHRS and CDR2 YFSETQ. The chain's CDR3 is CASSLVGTSDQETQYF. Here the CDR3 DNA reads TGCGCCAGCAGCTTGGTGGGGACTAGCGACCAAGAGACCCAGTACTTC.

As concerns this clonotype: One base away lies a much larger clone, so this may be a sequencing read error. This chain connects TRBV24-1 to TRBJ2-1, with TRBD1 matching over 7 bases. Germline V gene data show CDR1 as KGHDR and CDR2 as SFDVKD. Germline trimming cut 5 bases from V and 8 bases from J; bases unmatched to any gene: 5. CDR3 length: 13 residues. The CDR3 DNA sequence: TGTGCCACCAGTGGCGTTCAGGGGGATGAGCAGTTCTTC. Amino acids: CATSGVQGDEQFF.

This clonotype was seen only once. The rearrangement uses TRBV13 and TRBJ1-1; D is possibly TRBD1 (6 bases). The ends were cut back, 2 bases at V and 1 base at J, with 11 bases in the middle. This CDR3 comprises 15 residues. Germline V gene data show CDR1 as PRHDT and CDR2 as FYEKMQ (reference sequence). The CDR3 sequence: CASSLPDRQNTEAFF. CDR3 nucleotide sequence: TGTGCCAGCAGCTTACCAGACAGGCAGAACACTGAAGCTTTCTTT.

This clonotype was seen repeatedly, ten times or more. This chain joins TRBV20-1 and TRBJ2-1; 8 nucleotides line up with TRBD1. The germline CDR1 and CDR2 sequences are DFQATT and SNEGSKA (reference sequence). With 0 bases clipped from V and 6 bases from J, the junction kept 7 bases outside the gene matches. The CDR3 contains 15 residues. For the CDR3, the DNA is TGCAGTGCTAGAGAGGACAGGGACGACCTCAATGAGCAGTTCTTC. Residues: CSAREDRDDLNEQFF.

For this clonotype: This may stem from a read error, because a much larger clone lies one nucleotide away. V is TRBV10-3 and J is TRBJ2-7; D gene ambiguous. The CDR3 covers 11 residues. Per the germline V gene, CDR1 is ENHRY and CDR2 is SYGVKD. CDR3 region: CAIGNLYEQHF. In DNA form, the CDR3 reads TGTGCCATCGGAAACCTCTACGAGCAGCACTTC.

The chain uses TRBV28 and TRBJ1-5, with D possibly matching TRBD1 (5 bases). Per germline, CDR1 MDHEN and CDR2 SYDVKM. V shed 6 bases and J shed 4 bases, with 13 bases lying between them. This CDR3 comprises 14 residues. The CDR3 bases are TGTGCCAGCAGGGGGGGACGGGAAAATCAGCCCCAGCATTTT. Translating gives CASRGGRENQPQHF. Combining the CDR3 with reference TRBV28 and TRBJ1-5 gives the whole variable domain DVKVTQSSRYLVKRTGEKVFLECVQDMDHENMFWYRQDPGLGLRLIYFSYDVKMKEKGDIPEGYSVSREKKERFSLILESASTNQTSMYLCASRGGRENQPQHFGDGTRLSIL.

This clonotype was recorded only once. At one end, the junction sequence differs from germline, possibly due to a read error. V usage is TRBV5-1 and J usage is TRBJ2-3; D gene uncertain. CDR3 size: 12 residues. In germline, CDR1 is SGHRS, CDR2 YFSETQ. The CDR3 DNA reads TGCGCCAGCTGCTTGGATTCAGATACGCAGTATTTT. Protein: CASCLDSDTQYF.

V is TRBV10-3 and J is TRBJ1-6; D remains unclear. With 7 bases removed from V and 5 bases from J, the gap between germline ends came to 12 bases. The CDR3 sequence is 14 residues long. CDR1 is ENHRY and CDR2 is SYGVKD in the germline V gene. The CDR3 sequence: CAITVALDNSPLHF. In DNA form, the CDR3 reads TGTGCCATCACGGTTGCCCTGGATAATTCACCCCTCCACTTT.

J is TRBJ1-2 and V is TRBV28; TRBD1 might be the D (6 bases). The CDR3 loop spans 16 amino acids. Looked up from germline, CDR1 is MDHEN and CDR2 is SYDVKM. V lost 6 bases to trimming and J lost 8 bases, with 25 bases between them. The CDR3 reads CASSPPRTGNLLGYTF. Here the CDR3 DNA reads TGTGCCAGCAGCCCGCCCAGAACAGGGAATTTGCTAGGCTACACCTTC.

V and J are TRBV20-1 and TRBJ2-3; 8 bases are shared with TRBD2. This CDR3 is 15 amino acids long. Looked up from germline, CDR1 is DFQATT and CDR2 is SNEGSKA (reference sequence). Losses at the gene ends were 3 bases for V and 2 bases for J; bases not matched to a gene: 7. The CDR3 DNA sequence: TGCAGTGCTAGCGGACCAGCGGGGGTCACAGATACGCAGTATTTT. Protein product: CSASGPAGVTDTQYF.

V usage is TRBV20-1 and J usage is TRBJ2-7; a possible D gene is TRBD1 (6 bases). This CDR3 has 12 residues. Germline assignment: CDR1 DFQATT and CDR2 SNEGSKA (reference sequence). The V end was cut by 6 bases, the J end by 3 bases, with 12 bases between. The CDR3 DNA sequence: TGCAGTGCCCAAAAAGGGGGCTACGAGCAGTACTTC. Translating it yields CSAQKGGYEQYF.

The table lists this clonotype with many counts. CDR3 nucleotide sequence: TGCAGTGCTCCTTACATAGGACAGGGGAATTCACCCCTCCACTTT. Translation: CSAPYIGQGNSPLHF. The chain uses TRBV20-1 and TRBJ1-6, with 9 bases that match TRBD1. CDR1 is DFQATT, CDR2 SNEGSKA, per germline (reference sequence). The CDR3 totals 15 residues. The ends lost 5 bases at V and 7 bases at J; junction bases unmatched: 9.

This chain links TRBV6-6 with TRBJ2-1, with TRBD2 identical over 7 bases. This CDR3 has 13 amino acids. Trimming at V came to 5 bases and at J to 8 bases, leaving 6 bases not matched to a gene. CDR1 is MNHNY and CDR2 is SVGAGI in the germline V gene (reference sequence). CDR3 coding DNA: TGTGCCAGCAGTGACGTGGGGAGGGATGAGCAGTTCTTC. Translation: CASSDVGRDEQFF.

Ten or more counts support this clonotype. The chain is built from TRBV4-1 and TRBJ2-3; the match to TRBD2 covers 7 bases. This CDR3 region has 16 residues. The V and J ends lost 0 bases and 6 bases, in that order; junction bases with no gene match: 9. Germline CDR1 MGHRA, CDR2 YSYEKL. CDR3 loop: CASSQEGGTYGDTQYF. In nucleotides, the CDR3 is TGCGCCAGCAGCCAAGAGGGGGGGACCTATGGTGATACGCAGTATTTT.

The chain couples TRBV5-1 to TRBJ1-2; the D gene is possibly TRBD1 (5 bases). Germline values: CDR1 SGHRS, CDR2 YFSETQ. This CDR3 contains 16 residues. Trimming pared 7 bases from V and 0 bases from J, leaving 19 bases between. In DNA, the CDR3 is TGCGCCAGCGGCGTTGACCCGGGACGAGCTAACTATGGCTACACCTTC. It translates to CASGVDPGRANYGYTF.

The sample holds a few counts of this clonotype. This chain connects TRBV6-5 to TRBJ2-7; 8 bases fit TRBD2. Trimming at V came to 6 bases and at J to 7 bases, leaving 8 bases not matched to a gene. This CDR3 comprises 13 residues. In germline, CDR1 is MNHEY, CDR2 SVGAGI. The CDR3 DNA reads TGTGCCAGCAGCCCCGGGACTAGAGCTGAGCAGTACTTC. As protein: CASSPGTRAEQYF.

This clonotype has a handful of counts. The chain is built from TRBV7-2 and TRBJ1-1, with a weak D call TRBD1 (5 bases). The CDR3 sequence is 15 residues long. Looked up from germline, CDR1 is SGHTA and CDR2 is FQGNSA. V shed 1 base and J shed 4 bases, with 13 bases lying between them. The CDR3 region is CASSLVPRDGTEAFF. In DNA form, the CDR3 reads TGTGCCAGCAGCTTAGTCCCCAGGGACGGCACTGAAGCTTTCTTT.

The rearrangement uses TRBV18 and TRBJ1-5, with D perhaps TRBD1 (6 bases). The V and J ends lost 2 bases and 0 bases respectively, with 11 bases between them. This CDR3 has 16 residues. CDR1 KGHSH and CDR2 LQKENI come from the germline V gene. CDR3 in amino acids: CASSPRGTYSNQPQHF. As DNA, the CDR3 is TGTGCCAGCTCACCAAGGGGGACTTATAGCAATCAGCCCCAGCATTTT.

The CDR3 loop is CASSGRAGNTEAFF. The CDR3 DNA is TGTGCCAGCAGCGGGAGGGCAGGGAACACTGAAGCTTTCTTT. This chain links TRBV9 with TRBJ1-1; D gene unclear. This CDR3 region has 14 residues. Per germline, CDR1 SGDLS and CDR2 YYNGEE. Trimming cost V 3 bases and J 1 base, with 10 bases left between them.

Only a few counts were recorded for this clonotype. One end of the junction is discordant with germline, which a read error may explain. The rearrangement joins TRBV27 to TRBJ2-2, with D uncertain. CDR1 MNHEY and CDR2 SMNVEV come from the germline V gene (reference sequence). The CDR3 runs to 12 residues. The CDR3 DNA is TGTGCCAGCAGTATATCCACCGGGGAGCTGTTTTTT. It specifies CASSISTGELFF.

As for this clonotype: A much larger clone differs from this one at a single base, so this may be a read error. This chain uses TRBV5-1 with TRBJ2-3; no definite D call. CDR1 and CDR2 from the germline V gene are SGHRS and YFSETQ. The CDR3 is made up of 10 amino acids. This CDR3 reads CASAPDMQYF. The CDR3 DNA follows: TGCGCCAGCGCCCCAGATATGCAGTATTTT.

The chain joins TRBV10-3 to TRBJ2-5; possible D gene TRBD2, 5 bases. Gene TRBJ2-7 matches the end of the DNA better, so the J call may be wrong. This CDR3 spans 15 amino acids. Germline lookup yields CDR1 ENHRY and CDR2 SYGVKD. The CDR3 DNA reads as TGTGCCATCAGTGAGTCCGGGATAAGGTCCTACGAGCAGTACTTC. This codes for CAISESGIRSYEQYF.